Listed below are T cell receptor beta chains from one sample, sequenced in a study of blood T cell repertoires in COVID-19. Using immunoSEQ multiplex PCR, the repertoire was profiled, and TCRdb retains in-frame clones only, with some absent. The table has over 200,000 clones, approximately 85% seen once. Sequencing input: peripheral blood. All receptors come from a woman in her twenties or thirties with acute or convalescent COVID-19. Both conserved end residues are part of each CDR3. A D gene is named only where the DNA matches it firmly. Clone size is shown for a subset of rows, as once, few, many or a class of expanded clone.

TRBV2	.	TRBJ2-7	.	CASSVRQTYEQYF	TGTGCCAGCAGTGTGAGACAGACCTACGAGCAGTACTTC
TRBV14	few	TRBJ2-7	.	CASSQASPPYEQYF	TGTGCCAGCAGCCAAGCTAGTCCCCCCTACGAGCAGTACTTC
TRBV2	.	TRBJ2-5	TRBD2	CASNLAGGPIETQYF	TGTGCCAGCAATTTAGCGGGAGGGCCGATCGAGACCCAGTACTTC
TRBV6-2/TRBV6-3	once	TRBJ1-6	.	CASSYPTGSPLHF	TGTGCCAGCAGTTACCCGACGGGTTCACCCCTCCACTTT
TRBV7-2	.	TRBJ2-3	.	CASSLALGVSTDTQYF	TGTGCCAGCAGCTTAGCGCTAGGCGTATCCACAGATACGCAGTATTTT
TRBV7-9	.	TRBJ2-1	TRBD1	CASSLGDRDYNEQFF	TGTGCCAGCAGCTTAGGAGACAGGGACTACAATGAGCAGTTCTTC
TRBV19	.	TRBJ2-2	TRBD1	CASSMDRGATGELFF	TGTGCCAGTAGTATGGACAGGGGAGCCACCGGGGAGCTGTTTTTT
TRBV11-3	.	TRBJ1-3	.	CASSLDLSRNTIYF	TGTGCCAGCAGCTTGGACTTATCCCGAAACACCATATATTTT
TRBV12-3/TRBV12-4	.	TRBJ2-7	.	CASSWGRYGEQYF	TGTGCCAGCAGCTGGGGGCGTTACGGCGAGCAGTACTTC
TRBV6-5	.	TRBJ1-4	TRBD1	CATQDRGTVPRVLFF	TGTGCCACCCAAGATAGAGGGACAGTCCCTAGGGTGCTGTTTTTT
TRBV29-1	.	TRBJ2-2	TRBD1	CSGQGSGELFF	TGCAGCGGACAGGGGTCCGGGGAGCTGTTTTTT
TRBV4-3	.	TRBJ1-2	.	CASSQIQGSLGYTF	TGCGCCAGCAGCCAAATCCAGGGGTCCCTTGGCTACACCTTC
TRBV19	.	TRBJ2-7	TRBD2	CASSSGGPYEQYF	TGTGCCAGTAGTTCGGGAGGGCCCTACGAGCAGTACTTC
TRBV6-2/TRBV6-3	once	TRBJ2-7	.	CASSSATRGYEQYF	TGTGCCAGCAGTTCCGCCACCAGGGGCTACGAGCAGTACTTC
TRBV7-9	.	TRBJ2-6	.	CASSLPRLRSGANVLTF	TGTGCCAGCAGCTTACCTCGACTCCGCTCTGGGGCCAACGTCCTGACTTTC
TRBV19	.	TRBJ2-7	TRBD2	CASSPSGTPYEQYF	TGTGCCAGTAGTCCGAGCGGGACCCCCTACGAGCAGTACTTC
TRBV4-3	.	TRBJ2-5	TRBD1	CASSQAWTGSETQYF	TGCGCCAGCAGCCAAGCATGGACAGGGAGCGAGACCCAGTACTTC
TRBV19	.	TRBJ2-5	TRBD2	CASSARSGTLQETQYF	TGTGCCAGTAGTGCACGCAGCGGGACCTTGCAAGAGACCCAGTACTTC
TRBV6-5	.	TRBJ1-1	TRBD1	CASSKQGVNTEAFF	TGTGCCAGCAGTAAACAGGGGGTGAACACTGAAGCTTTCTTT
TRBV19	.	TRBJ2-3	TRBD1	CASSDDPGQDTQYF	TGTGCCAGTAGCGACGACCCGGGACAGGATACGCAGTATTTT
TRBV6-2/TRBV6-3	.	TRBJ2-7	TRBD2	CASSNPGLAGRTYEQYF	TGTGCCAGCAGTAATCCGGGACTAGCGGGAAGGACCTACGAGCAGTACTTC
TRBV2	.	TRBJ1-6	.	CASSDLSNWNSPLHF	TGTGCCAGCAGTGATCTTTCAAACTGGAATTCACCCCTCCACTTT
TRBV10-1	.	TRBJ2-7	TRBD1	CASSRDRSSYEQYF	TGCGCCAGCAGCCGGGACAGGAGCTCCTACGAGCAGTACTTC
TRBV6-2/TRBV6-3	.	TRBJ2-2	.	CASSQTGTQNTGELFF	TGTGCCAGCAGCCAAACCGGGACTCAGAACACCGGGGAGCTGTTTTTT
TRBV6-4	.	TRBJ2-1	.	CASSDVSGDEQFF	TGTGCCAGCAGTGACGTTTCAGGTGATGAGCAGTTCTTC
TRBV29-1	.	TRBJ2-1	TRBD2	CSVEGLADSYNEQFF	TGCAGCGTTGAAGGGCTAGCGGACTCCTACAATGAGCAGTTCTTC
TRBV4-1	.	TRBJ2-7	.	CASSQDVGGIQF	TGCGCCAGCAGCCAAGACGTCGGCGGGATCCAGTTC
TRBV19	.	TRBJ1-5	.	CASSILRQSKNQPQHF	TGTGCCAGTAGTATACTGCGGCAGTCTAAAAATCAGCCCCAGCATTTT
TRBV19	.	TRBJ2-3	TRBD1	CASTPGQSTDTQYF	TGTGCCAGTACCCCGGGACAGAGCACAGATACGCAGTATTTT
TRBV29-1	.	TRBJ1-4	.	CSARQNLGNEKLFF	TGCAGCGCCCGACAGAATTTGGGGAATGAAAAACTGTTTTTT
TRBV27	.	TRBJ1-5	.	CASSSPLRGRNQPQHF	TGTGCCAGCAGTTCCCCCCTAAGGGGTCGAAATCAGCCCCAGCATTTT
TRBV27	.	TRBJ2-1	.	CASMPGSYNEQFF	TGTGCCAGCATGCCAGGCTCCTACAATGAGCAGTTCTTC
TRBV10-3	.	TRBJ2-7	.	CAISESNSGDGYEQYF	TGTGCCATCAGTGAGTCTAATAGCGGAGACGGGTACGAGCAGTACTTC
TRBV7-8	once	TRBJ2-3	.	CASSLGAGRPDTQYF	TGTGCCAGCAGCTTAGGGGCGGGCCGGCCAGATACGCAGTATTTT
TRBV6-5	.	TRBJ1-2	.	CAVGGVLWSYTF	TGTGCCGTCGGGGGAGTCCTATGGAGCTACACCTTC
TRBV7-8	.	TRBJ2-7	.	CASRPTGDSYEQYF	TGTGCCAGCAGACCCACCGGGGATTCCTACGAGCAGTACTTC
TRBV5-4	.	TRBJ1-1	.	CASSEGLSTGFELGSTEAFF	TGTGCCAGCAGCGAGGGTCTCTCTACAGGGTTTGAGTTGGGGTCCACTGAAGCTTTCTTT
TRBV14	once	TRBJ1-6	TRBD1	CASSQRQGRFNSPLHF	TGTGCCAGCAGCCAGCGACAGGGAAGGTTTAATTCACCCCTCCACTTT
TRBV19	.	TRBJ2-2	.	CASTPGARRTGELFF	TGTGCCAGTACCCCAGGGGCGCGAAGGACCGGGGAGCTGTTTTTT
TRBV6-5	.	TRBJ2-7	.	CASSYGGASPYEQYF	TGTGCCAGCAGTTACGGAGGTGCCAGTCCCTACGAGCAGTACTTC
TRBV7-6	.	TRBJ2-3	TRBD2	CASSPWGGLAGTSTDTQYF	TGTGCCAGCAGCCCCTGGGGGGGACTAGCGGGAACTAGCACAGATACGCAGTATTTT
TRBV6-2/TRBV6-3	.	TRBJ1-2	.	CASSYGDTALFLF	TGTGCCAGCAGTTACGGGGACACCGCTCTATTTCTTTTC
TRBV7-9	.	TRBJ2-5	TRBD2	CASSPGLAGDETQYF	TGTGCCAGCAGCCCTGGACTAGCGGGAGATGAGACCCAGTACTTC
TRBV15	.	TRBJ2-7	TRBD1	CATSSRPGQLYEQYF	TGTGCCACCAGCTCGCGTCCGGGACAGCTCTACGAGCAGTACTTC
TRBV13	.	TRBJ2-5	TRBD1	CASSLDRDSNQETQYF	TGTGCCAGCAGCCTAGACCGGGACAGCAACCAAGAGACCCAGTACTTC